Following are 19 T cell receptor beta chains from one sample sequenced in a study of beta chain features in type 1 diabetes. Since all of the isolated RNA was reverse transcribed, expressed TCRB transcripts were what got sequenced. Clones were read by immunoSEQ multiplex PCR, and TCRdb kept only the in-frame ones, dropping some. Counted here are a few hundred thousand clones, about 9.3% occurring once; the ten biggest clones make up approximately 0.03%. Sample: naive CD4+ T cells from blood. Receptor source: a woman aged 18-29 years in good health.

The chain recombines TRBV19 with TRBJ2-7; D remains ambiguous. V was pared by 9 bases and J by 4 bases, with 19 bases between. The germline V gene has CDR1 LNHDA and CDR2 SQIVND (reference sequence). The CDR3 extends over 14 amino acids. The CDR3 sequence is CARPTGPQPYEQYF. In nucleotides, the CDR3 is TGTGCCAGGCCCACGGGTCCCCAGCCATACGAGCAGTACTTC.

This clone has more than one count but fewer than ten. This sequence joins TRBV28 and TRBJ1-1, with D unresolved. The germline V gene has CDR1 MDHEN and CDR2 SYDVKM. Trimming removed 8 bases from V and 3 bases from J, with 13 bases in between. This CDR3 has 13 residues. CDR3 nucleotides: TGTGCCAGCGTCGGAGGTCAGCACACTGAAGCTTTCTTT. Translation: CASVGGQHTEAFF.

In its sample, this clone was seen a few times. This chain links TRBV6-6 with TRBJ1-3, with D perhaps TRBD1 (6 bases). The CDR3 extends over 15 amino acids. Germline V gene data show CDR1 as MNHNY and CDR2 as SVGAGI (reference sequence). V was trimmed by 6 bases and J by 0 bases, leaving 12 bases between them. CDR3 residues: CASSLTGSSGNTIYF. DNA of the CDR3: TGTGCCAGCAGCCTTACAGGGAGCTCTGGAAACACCATATATTTT.

This clone was detected only a few times. The rearrangement uses TRBV28 and TRBJ2-7; TRBD2 aligns across 7 bases. Germline-derived CDR1 and CDR2 are MDHEN and SYDVKM. V lost 5 bases, J lost 5 bases, and 15 bases stayed unmatched. The CDR3 has 16 residues. The CDR3: CASSLVMGGRLDEQYF. CDR3 DNA sequence: TGTGCCAGCAGTCTAGTAATGGGAGGGCGTTTGGACGAGCAGTACTTC.

This clone was recorded a few times. This sequence joins TRBV5-1 and TRBJ1-1; D gene unclear. The CDR3 contains 16 residues. Trimming cost V 0 bases and J 0 bases, with 12 bases left between them. From germline, CDR1 is SGHRS and CDR2 YFSETQ. The CDR3 loop is CASSLALGSMNTEAFF. The CDR3, as DNA: TGCGCCAGCAGCTTGGCCTTGGGCAGCATGAACACTGAAGCTTTCTTT.

This clone occurred a few times. The chain recombines TRBV13 with TRBJ2-1, with 12 bases aligning to TRBD2. V lost 0 bases and J lost 9; bases outside the gene matches: 9. The CDR3 loop spans 17 amino acids. Germline values: CDR1 PRHDT, CDR2 FYEKMQ (reference sequence). The CDR3 here is CASSLGLRLAGEGEQFF. CDR3 coding DNA: TGTGCCAGCAGCTTAGGCCTTAGACTAGCGGGAGAGGGTGAGCAGTTCTTC.

This clone has only a few counts. The chain uses TRBV5-6 and TRBJ1-2; D unclear. V was shortened by 4 bases and J by 2 bases, with 15 bases between the two germline ends. The germline V gene encodes CDR1 SGHDT and CDR2 YYEEEE. This CDR3 spans 15 amino acids. The CDR3 region is CASSPNFAGNYGYTF. CDR3 bases: TGTGCCAGCAGCCCTAATTTCGCGGGAAACTATGGCTACACCTTC.

A few counts support this clone. The V call is TRBV30, the J call TRBJ1-2; a weak D match, TRBD1 (5 bases). The germline V gene encodes CDR1 GTSNPN and CDR2 SVGIG (reference sequence). The V and J ends lost 4 bases and 2 bases respectively, with 11 bases between them. CDR3 length equals 13 residues. CDR3 region: CAWTPGINYGYTF. The CDR3, as DNA: TGTGCCTGGACCCCAGGGATAAACTATGGCTACACCTTC. The full variable domain, its missing parts supplied by reference TRBV30 and TRBJ1-2, is SQTIHQWPATLVQPVGSPLSLECTVEGTSNPNLYWYRQAAGRGLQLLFYSVGIGQISSEVPQNLSASRPQDRQFILSSKKLLLSDSGFYLCAWTPGINYGYTFGSGTRLTVV.

The sample holds a few counts of this clone. The chain joins TRBV6-1 to TRBJ1-2; no definite D call. The CDR3 is made up of 12 amino acids. Germline loops: CDR1 MNHNS, CDR2 SASEGT. Trimming cost V 5 bases and J 10 bases, with 14 bases left between them. Here the CDR3 reads CASSPDRLFYTF. The CDR3 DNA reads TGTGCCAGCAGTCCCGACCGACTATTCTACACCTTC.

This clone was seen a few times. The rearrangement joins TRBV15 to TRBJ1-1, with unresolved D. From germline, CDR1 is LNHNV and CDR2 YYDKDF (reference sequence). V dropped 0 bases and J dropped 5 bases, with 13 bases sitting between them. The length of the CDR3 is 15 residues. CDR3 in DNA: TGTGCCACCAGCAGAGATCAGAGGGTGGGTACTGAAGCTTTCTTT. It translates to CATSRDQRVGTEAFF.

This chain uses TRBV10-3 with TRBJ1-2; tentative D call: TRBD1 (6 bases). The CDR3 runs to 14 residues. V gave up 6 bases and J gave up 2 bases, with 13 bases separating them. The V gene's germline CDR1 is ENHRY and CDR2 SYGVKD. CDR3 protein: CAIRELTGNYGYTF. CDR3 in DNA: TGTGCCATCAGGGAACTAACAGGGAACTATGGCTACACCTTC.

This clone has just a few counts. The V and J genes are TRBV10-3 and TRBJ1-1; D unclear. CDR3 length equals 13 residues. Per germline, CDR1 ENHRY and CDR2 SYGVKD. Deletions cut 4 bases from V and 7 bases from J, with 13 bases between. Here the CDR3 reads CAISAPLRGEAFF. CDR3 bases: TGTGCCATCAGTGCACCCCTAAGAGGTGAAGCTTTCTTT.

The V call is TRBV19, the J call TRBJ1-1; D might be TRBD1 (5 bases). Looked up from germline, CDR1 is LNHDA and CDR2 is SQIVND (reference sequence). This CDR3 comprises 15 residues. V was trimmed by 3 bases and J by 4 bases, leaving 15 bases between them. CDR3 amino acids: CASSIGGRASTEAFF. The CDR3 coding sequence is TGTGCCAGTAGTATTGGCGGCAGGGCGTCCACTGAAGCTTTCTTT.

The chain has TRBV29-1 and TRBJ1-1, with a tentative D call TRBD1 (6 bases). Between the trimmed V and J ends, which lost 7 bases and 0 bases, there was a span of 21 bases. Germline V gene lookup returns CDR1 SQVTM and CDR2 ANQGSEA. The CDR3 loop spans 16 amino acids. CDR3 coding DNA: TGCAGCGCGGGGGGGGCCGGCATCCCCTTGAACACTGAAGCTTTCTTT. The encoded protein is CSAGGAGIPLNTEAFF.

V usage is TRBV19 and J usage is TRBJ2-1; 9 nucleotides agree with TRBD2. Per the germline V gene, CDR1 is LNHDA and CDR2 is SQIVND (reference sequence). This CDR3 spans 16 amino acids. Unmatched junction bases numbered 13, after V lost 6 bases and J lost 7 bases. The CDR3 DNA reads TGTGCCAGTAGCCTGAGTAGCGGGAGTCTGAGAAATGAGCAGTTCTTC. The encoded protein is CASSLSSGSLRNEQFF. Full variable domain (outside the CDR3, taken from reference TRBV19 and TRBJ2-1): DGGITQSPKYLFRKEGQNVTLSCEQNLNHDAMYWYRQDPGQGLRLIYYSQIVNDFQKGDIAEGYSVSREKKESFPLTVTSAQKNPTAFYLCASSLSSGSLRNEQFFGPGTRLTVL.

This clone was seen only a few times. The V call is TRBV30, the J call TRBJ1-1; perhaps TRBD1 as D (6 bases). CDR1 is GTSNPN and CDR2 is SVGIG in the germline V gene (reference sequence). This CDR3 spans 15 amino acids. V shed 8 bases and J shed 4 bases, with 23 bases lying between them. CDR3 coding DNA: TGTGCCCTGAAAACAGGGAGATTAGGGTTCACTGAAGCTTTCTTT. This sequence encodes CALKTGRLGFTEAFF.

The chain couples TRBV6-5 to TRBJ2-5; weak D call: TRBD1 (5 bases). V shed 6 bases and J shed 7 bases, with 12 bases lying between them. The V gene's germline CDR1 is MNHEY and CDR2 SVGAGI. The CDR3 is 12 residues long. CDR3 DNA: TGTGCCAGCAGACCTCCGCAGGGGACCCAGTACTTC. As protein: CASRPPQGTQYF.

Here the CDR3 DNA reads TGTGCCTGGAGTCCCGGACTGAGCCCTAATCAGCCCCAGCATTTT. It yields the protein CAWSPGLSPNQPQHF. The chain recombines TRBV30 with TRBJ1-5; D not certain. The V end was cut by 2 bases, the J end by 4 bases, with 15 bases between. Per the germline V gene, CDR1 is GTSNPN and CDR2 is SVGIG (reference sequence). The CDR3 loop spans 15 amino acids. The full variable domain, its missing parts supplied by reference TRBV30 and TRBJ1-5, is SQTIHQWPATLVQPVGSPLSLECTVEGTSNPNLYWYRQAAGRGLQLLFYSVGIGQISSEVPQNLSASRPQDRQFILSSKKLLLSDSGFYLCAWSPGLSPNQPQHFGDGTRLSIL.

The V and J genes are TRBV5-1 and TRBJ1-4; D is undetermined. In germline, CDR1 is SGHRS, CDR2 YFSETQ. The CDR3 contains 14 residues. The germline V and J ends were trimmed by 6 bases and 8 bases, with 17 bases remaining between them. CDR3 sequence: CASKREGGLEKLFF. The CDR3 nucleotides are TGCGCCAGCAAGAGGGAAGGAGGGTTGGAAAAACTGTTTTTT.